Shown below are 22 T cell receptor beta chains from a single sample sequenced in a study of cytomegalovirus exposure and HLA in healthy donors. 60 Vbeta and 13 Jbeta primers were used in PCR. The data were produced by immunoSEQ multiplex PCR, yet TCRdb's version contains in-frame clones alone and is incomplete. Here the sample spans approximately 200,000 clones, roughly 80% being singletons. The specimen sequenced was PBMCs. The receptor set was obtained from a girl under 10 years old in good health and CMV-seronegative.

The chain links TRBV6-4 to TRBJ1-1, with a possible D match to TRBD1 (5 bases). Germline CDR1 is MRHNA and CDR2 is SNTAGT. CDR3 size: 14 residues. V lost 6 bases to trimming and J lost 3 bases, with 14 bases between them. The DNA for the CDR3 is TGTGCCAGCAGCCCCACCGGGGGGGACACTGAAGCTTTCTTT. Protein: CASSPTGGDTEAFF.

This clone was detected only once. The V and J genes are TRBV5-1 and TRBJ2-4; 8 positions match TRBD2. V lost 2 bases to trimming and J lost 8 bases; unmatched junction nucleotides: 9. Germline assignment: CDR1 SGHRS and CDR2 YFSETQ. This CDR3 is built from 15 residues. The CDR3 nucleotides read TGCGCCAGCAGCTTAGGCGGGGGGCGGATGGACATTCAGTACTTC. Translated, it gives CASSLGGGRMDIQYF.

In its sample, this clone was seen once. The rearrangement uses TRBV5-6 and TRBJ2-1; tentative D call: TRBD1 (6 bases). Looked up from germline, CDR1 is SGHDT and CDR2 is YYEEEE. The germline V and J ends were trimmed by 4 bases and 3 bases, with 17 bases remaining between them. CDR3 length equals 16 residues. CDR3 nucleotides: TGTGCCAGCAGCAGCGTTGGGACACGAGTCTACAATGAGCAGTTCTTC. Its translation: CASSSVGTRVYNEQFF.

This clone was counted a few times. For the CDR3, the DNA is TGCGCCAGCAGCCCGCGATCGGACAGCTATGGCTACACCTTC. Protein sequence: CASSPRSDSYGYTF. The chain has TRBV4-1 and TRBJ1-2; D might be TRBD1 (6 bases). The CDR3 contains 14 residues. The ends were cut back, 4 bases at V and 4 bases at J, with 13 bases in the middle. Germline lookup yields CDR1 MGHRA and CDR2 YSYEKL.

The chain combines TRBV27 with TRBJ2-7, with unresolved D. The CDR3 runs to 14 residues. V gave up 2 bases and J gave up 3 bases, with 11 bases separating them. CDR1 MNHEY and CDR2 SMNVEV come from the germline V gene (reference sequence). In nucleotides, the CDR3 is TGTGCCAGCAGTTTAAGCCCAAAGTACTACGAGCAGTACTTC. Translated: CASSLSPKYYEQYF.

The rearrangement joins TRBV19 to TRBJ1-4; 7 bases are shared with TRBD1. The CDR3 loop spans 14 amino acids. V lost 4 bases, J lost 4 bases, and 3 bases stayed unmatched. CDR1 and CDR2 (germline): LNHDA, SQIVND (reference sequence). The CDR3 nucleotides read TGTGCCAGTAGTAAGGGACAGCTTAATGAAAAACTGTTTTTT. It encodes CASSKGQLNEKLFF.

The rearrangement uses TRBV6-1 and TRBJ2-7; 7 nucleotides agree with TRBD2. The CDR3 is made up of 14 amino acids. The V segment lost 3 bases and the J segment 6 bases; nucleotides outside the gene matches: 8. Germline V gene data show CDR1 as MNHNS and CDR2 as SASEGT. This CDR3 reads CASSDGRGSREQYF. CDR3 DNA sequence: TGTGCCAGCAGTGATGGGAGGGGTAGTCGCGAGCAGTACTTC.

The V gene is TRBV9, the J gene TRBJ1-2; D unresolved. With 3 bases removed from V and 8 bases from J, the gap between germline ends came to 11 bases. The CDR3 has 12 residues. Germline V lookup: CDR1 SGDLS, CDR2 YYNGEE. The CDR3 reads CASSAEGMGYTF. The DNA for the CDR3 is TGTGCCAGCAGCGCGGAGGGAATGGGCTACACCTTC.

The count of this clone is one. The chain carries TRBV11-3 and TRBJ2-5; 9 positions match TRBD2. CDR3 size: 13 residues. The V gene end was trimmed by 5 bases and the J gene end by 6 bases; junction bases not matched to a gene: 4. CDR1 is SGHNT and CDR2 is YENEEA in the germline V gene. DNA of the CDR3: TGTGCCAGCAGCAGACTAGCGGAACAGACCCAGTACTTC. Its translation: CASSRLAEQTQYF.

J is TRBJ1-5 and V is TRBV2; D remains unclear. Trimming stripped 6 bases from V and 1 base from J, with 10 bases between. The CDR3 loop spans 14 amino acids. The V gene's germline CDR1 is SNHLY and CDR2 FYNNEI. The CDR3 reads CASRQTTSNQPQHF. CDR3 DNA sequence: TGTGCCAGCAGGCAGACAACCAGCAATCAGCCCCAGCATTTT.

This clone came up a few times. The rearrangement joins TRBV6-6 to TRBJ2-1; no clear D gene. Germline-derived CDR1 and CDR2 are MNHNY and SVGAGI (reference sequence). The germline V and J ends were trimmed by 0 bases and 9 bases, with 6 bases remaining between them. There are 12 residues in the CDR3. The CDR3 DNA follows: TGTGCCAGCAGTTACTCCGTATCTGAGCAGTTCTTC. Protein sequence: CASSYSVSEQFF.

This clone was found a few times. The chain recombines TRBV19 with TRBJ1-1; 10 nucleotides align to TRBD1. V was clipped by 0 bases and J by 5 bases; unmatched bases: 9. CDR1 is LNHDA, CDR2 SQIVND, per germline (reference sequence). The CDR3 contains 17 residues. CDR3: CASSIDEGPGQGTEAFF. DNA of the CDR3: TGTGCCAGTAGTATAGATGAGGGTCCGGGACAGGGGACTGAAGCTTTCTTT.

The chain combines TRBV5-4 with TRBJ1-2; D not resolved. V lost 0 bases to trimming and J lost 2 bases, with 14 bases between them. This CDR3 has 16 residues. Germline V gene data show CDR1 as SGHNT and CDR2 as YYREEE (reference sequence). The CDR3 DNA follows: TGTGCCAGCAGCTTGGGAAACCTACAGAGCAACTATGGCTACACCTTC. Protein sequence: CASSLGNLQSNYGYTF.

This clone was picked up a small number of times. The chain is built from TRBV19 and TRBJ1-5, with D perhaps matching TRBD1 (5 bases). This CDR3 has 13 residues. V was clipped by 5 bases and J by 6 bases, with 11 bases between them. Per the germline V gene, CDR1 is LNHDA and CDR2 is SQIVND (reference sequence). CDR3 in DNA: TGTGCCAGTAGTGGCGGGACTGGTCAGCCCCAGCATTTT. Its translation: CASSGGTGQPQHF.

The chain combines TRBV18 with TRBJ1-3, with D perhaps TRBD1 (6 bases). Germline assignment: CDR1 KGHSH and CDR2 LQKENI. The length of the CDR3 is 17 residues. Trimming took off 3 bases at V and 4 bases at J, with 19 bases between the two ends. CDR3 bases: TGTGCCAGCTCACCCGGGGTTACTCAGGGGCGCGGAAACACCATATATTTT. Translated: CASSPGVTQGRGNTIYF.

CDR3 nucleotide sequence: TGTGCCAGCAGCTTACTAGCGTTCTCCTACAATGAGCAGTTCTTC. This codes for CASSLLAFSYNEQFF. V and J are TRBV7-2 and TRBJ2-1; D possibly corresponds to TRBD2 (6 bases). Germline lookup yields CDR1 SGHTA and CDR2 FQGNSA. Trimming stripped 2 bases from V and 0 bases from J, with 8 bases between. This CDR3 has 15 amino acids.

The CDR3 DNA reads TGTGCCAGCAGCGGAGGAGACAGGGGTTCTGGCTACACCTTC. It specifies CASSGGDRGSGYTF. The rearrangement uses TRBV4-2 and TRBJ1-2; 8 bases align to TRBD1. The CDR3 has 14 residues. CDR1 and CDR2 (germline): LGHNA, YNFKEQ. J gave up 7 bases and V 5 bases, and 9 bases lay outside the gene matches.

The genes are TRBV2 and TRBJ1-3; TRBD1 aligns across 7 bases. V lost 7 bases to trimming and J lost 3 bases; unmatched junction nucleotides: 6. CDR1 is SNHLY, CDR2 FYNNEI, per germline. The CDR3 covers 14 residues. The CDR3 spells CASMEGAVGNTIYF. The CDR3 nucleotides are TGTGCCAGCATGGAGGGGGCGGTTGGAAACACCATATATTTT.

This chain uses TRBV2 with TRBJ1-5; 8 nucleotides line up with TRBD1. V shed 0 bases, J shed 4 bases, and the junction held 5 bases outside the gene matches. This CDR3 is 16 amino acids long. The germline V gene has CDR1 SNHLY and CDR2 FYNNEI. CDR3 nucleotides: TGTGCCAGCAGTGAAGCGCGGACAGGGTCGAATCAGCCCCAGCATTTT. Translated: CASSEARTGSNQPQHF. The entire variable domain, with the rest obtained from reference TRBV2 and TRBJ1-5, is as follows: EPEVTQTPSHQVTQMGQEVILRCVPISNHLYFYWYRQILGQKVEFLVSFYNNEISEKSEIFDDQFSVERPDGSNFTLKIRSTKLEDSAMYFCASSEARTGSNQPQHFGDGTRLSIL.

V and J are TRBV7-2 and TRBJ1-1, with 9 bases aligning to TRBD1. The length of the CDR3 is 15 residues. The germline gives CDR1 SGHTA, CDR2 FQGNSA. V trimming: 5 bases; J trimming: 3 bases; junction bases outside the gene matches: 7. The CDR3 sequence is CASSPTGGVDTEAFF. CDR3 nucleotides: TGTGCCAGCAGCCCTACAGGGGGCGTGGACACTGAAGCTTTCTTT.

CDR3 sequence: CASSVAGDSYNEQFF. DNA for the CDR3: TGTGCCAGCAGCGTAGCTGGGGACAGCTACAATGAGCAGTTCTTC. The genes are TRBV9 and TRBJ2-1, with 7 bases matching TRBD1. Trimming cost V 0 bases and J 3 bases; bases outside gene matches: 3. This CDR3 region has 15 residues. The germline V gene has CDR1 SGDLS and CDR2 YYNGEE. Full variable domain (rest looked up from reference TRBV9 and TRBJ2-1): DSGVTQTPKHLITATGQRVTLRCSPRSGDLSVYWYQQSLDQGLQFLIQYYNGEERAKGNILERFSAQQFPDLHSELNLSSLELGDSALYFCASSVAGDSYNEQFFGPGTRLTVL.

The V gene is TRBV10-2, the J gene TRBJ2-1; TRBD1 might be the D (5 bases). The V and J ends lost 6 bases and 2 bases respectively, with 8 bases between them. The germline V gene encodes CDR1 WSHSY and CDR2 SAAADI. There are 13 residues in the CDR3. DNA for the CDR3: TGCGCCAGCAGGGGCAGGGCCTACAATGAGCAGTTCTTC. It is translated as CASRGRAYNEQFF.